This record looks at one TCR beta chain sequence and its context. The antigen remains undetermined. The data originate from a study of T cell repertoires in cytomegalovirus infection. Study-level background: Recently identified HLA-C-restricted CMV epitopes were used, and well-studied HLA-B-restricted CMV epitopes were used as well. CMV infection plus the matching HLA type was flagged by public TCR beta signatures.

TCRdb re-analysed the reads in MiXCR, keeping a single row per CDR3 protein. The sample carries 900,000 to 950,000 distinct CDR3 sequences, roughly 31% recorded once. The V segment lost 2 bases and the J segment 5 bases; nucleotides outside the gene matches: 8. The length of the CDR3 is 16 residues. Germline lookup yields CDR1 MDHEN and CDR2 SYDVKM. Findings of the study overall: What dominated the ex vivo response were HLA-C-restricted CMV-specific TCR beta clonotypes. Based on cumulative public TCR beta family frequency, carriers of CMV plus the relevant HLA were identified.

The V and J genes are TRBV28 and TRBJ2-3, with 9 bases identical to TRBD2. The specimen comprised cultured CD8+ T cells from PBMCs, sampled from culture after CMV antigen stimulation. This receptor was taken from a human donor in good health (CMV status not recorded). Some clones in this sample may be carry-over from other donors' samples. The CDR3 region has the DNA TGTGCCAGCAGTTTACTCGGACTAGCGTCCGTAGATACGCAGTATTTT. This translates into CASSLLGLASVDTQYF.